This TCR beta chain was sequenced during a study of T cells in localized non-small cell lung cancer. Study results and limitations: Increased T cell density in blood showed an association with longer overall survival.

Notes on this clone: The antigen is unknown.

The data were produced by immunoSEQ multiplex PCR, yet TCRdb's version contains in-frame clones alone and is incomplete. The sample holds about 77,000 clones; more than 70% are singletons and the top ten take under 25%. This CDR3 is built from 13 residues. The V gene lost 8 bases and the J gene lost 11 bases, with 16 bases spanning the gap. The germline V gene encodes CDR1 MNHNS and CDR2 SASEGT. V gene TRBV6-1 combines with J gene TRBJ1-6; no clear D. Material: peripheral blood, obtained before any cancer treatment. The clonotype was recovered from a woman between 35 and 75 years old with stage I squamous cell lung carcinoma. The CDR3 coding sequence is TGTGCCAGCGAAGTCACTGGGCCGACACCCCTCCACTTT. It specifies CASEVTGPTPLHF.